What follows describes a single TCR beta chain. The antigen this receptor binds is unknown. No clone much larger than this one lies a single base away; base qualities are absent. In total, just over 650 healthy bone marrow donors made up the cohort. At the time of sampling, all cohort members were nominally healthy, though unrecorded immune exposures were likely present. The donor tested CMV seronegative and was one of the 352 seronegative cohort members. Every donor gave a peripheral blood sample, and the peripheral blood mononuclear cells from that sample were used for TCR beta sequencing. The Qiagen DNeasy Blood Extraction Kit was used to extract genomic DNA from the blood cell samples. The method behind the library was the immunoSEQ multiplex PCR assay. The multiplex PCR relied on a mix of 60 forward primers for TCR Vbeta segments and 13 reverse primers for TCR Jbeta segments. The CDR3 region of rearranged TCR beta genes was amplified from genomic DNA by a multiplex PCR assay. The amplified TCR beta libraries were sequenced on the Illumina HiSeq System as 87-base-pair reads. The study's own analysis went as follows. A later analysis tallied 75 million to 95 million unique TCR beta chains across the 666 repertoires, and around 9.9 million of those chains were shared by two or more donors. Raw reads were error-corrected and collapsed into unique sequences by a nearest-neighbor algorithm in which closely related sequences were merged to remove PCR and sequencing errors. Alignment of CDR3 sequences to IMGT reference sequences was used to assign V, D and J gene segments. For a sequence to be retained, a match of at least six nucleotides to both a V gene segment and a J gene segment was required. A rearrangement was called productive if the CDR3 had no stop codons and remained in frame with V and J, and every other rearrangement was called non-productive. Following IMGT convention, CDR3 was defined as the stretch from the second conserved V-encoded cysteine up to the conserved J-encoded phenylalanine. In an earlier analysis of more than 550 of the donors, sequences lacking an unambiguous match to a single V gene segment were excluded. In an earlier analysis of 500 to 750 of the donors, V segments were called functional above 56.7% productive rearrangements and were called segregating when the between-donor standard deviation exceeded 5%. A statistical classification framework was developed to diagnose cytomegalovirus status using the catalog of TCR beta chain sequences. A later analysis assigned V and J genes by comparing TCR nucleotide sequences with IMGT/GENE-DB human TR gene sequences. In a later analysis, CDR3 sequences and most-parsimonious VDJ recombination scenarios were assigned using the TCRdist pipeline. In a later analysis, each TCR beta chain was defined by its CDR3 amino acid sequence together with its V-gene family, and reads without a unique V-gene family were excluded. To address suspected cross-contamination and a sequencing artifact, a later analysis removed 450 to 700 highly shared, low-generation-probability nucleotide sequences. For each public chain, a later analysis derived a clonal expansion index from normalized ranks of inferred template counts within each repertoire. In a later analysis, generation probabilities were computed using a VDJ recombination model fitted to out-of-frame rearrangements, and the results were checked against IGoR. In a later analysis, TCR-TCR, TCR-HLA and TCR-CMV co-occurrence was scored with hypergeometric tests, and a repertoire-size bias correction was applied to TCR pairs. A later analysis estimated false discovery rates by permuting HLA or CMV assignments 20 times. A later analysis grouped co-occurring TCRs with DBSCAN, adding TCRdist sequence similarity when clustering within HLA-allele-positive subsets. Co-occurrence clustering excluded repertoires with fewer than 30,000 or more than 120,000 public chains, plus five with anomalous nucleotide sharing. TCRdb retrieved this table from immuneACCESS and kept in-frame rearrangements only. Not all clones are present; in checked studies, unresolved V genes account for under half, and no reason is known for the remainder. V and J calls and clone size are copied from that table; D and trimming were computed from the DNA. Counted in this sample were 130,000 to 150,000 clones; more than 70% of them appeared once. 4.9% of the sample is taken by the ten largest.

This entry comes from a study of cytomegalovirus exposure and HLA in healthy donors (dated by TCRdb to the late 2010s). A note on the overall study: In an earlier analysis of 450 to 750 of the donors, approximately 300 Gb of sequence data and 90 million to 120 million unique TCR beta sequences from roughly 180 million T cells were reported. Approximately 330 gigabases of sequencing data and tens of millions of unique TCR sequences made up an early release that covered approximately 650 HLA-typed donors. Of the approximately 400 genotyped donors, about 84% fell in the genetic ancestry cluster associated with self-reported Caucasian donors. The study aimed to test whether cataloging public T cell receptors could reveal signatures of past pathogen exposure. Using immunosequencing, the study profiled T cell repertoires from around 670 subjects and related those repertoires to cytomegalovirus serostatus. A separate validation cohort of approximately 130 different subjects was used in addition to the roughly 700-subject first cohort. High-throughput TCR immunosequencing, statistical association of individual TCRs with disease status, and machine learning were combined to predict cytomegalovirus infection status. A later analysis re-examined previously published TCR beta repertoires from 610 or so donors and added high-resolution HLA genotyping to investigate patterns of TCR occurrence. In the later analysis, no new phenotypic data were used to find candidate immune exposures; instead, reliance was placed on TCR beta sequences and their occurrence across donors. In an earlier analysis of about 590 of the donors, high-throughput TCR beta sequencing was used to judge whether each TCR beta V gene segment behaved as functional or pseudogenic. Donor age, sex, ethnicity and CMV serostatus were compiled together with the repertoire data. In a later genetic analysis, genome-wide SNP genotypes for about three fifths of the 666 donors were used, and that subset was treated as a discovery cohort. Every discovery cohort repertoire had been produced on one sequencing platform. HLA typing covered class I and class II loci at four-digit resolution. Typing coverage varied by locus: roughly 629-640 donors for A, B, C, DRB1 and DQB1; roughly 500 for DQA1; around 610 for DPA1; under 490 for DPB1. A handful of DR-DQ haplotypes were handled as single units for association and clustering because linkage in the cohort was strong. Among a few hundred genotyped donors of the cohort, an average of about 240,000 unique TCR beta nucleotide sequences were sequenced per donor, roughly 18% of them non-productive. Study-level results and caveats: Strong co-occurrence of HLA alleles, especially DR and DQ, made assigning TCR associations to individual alleles difficult. Specific HLA alleles were associated with roughly 17,000 TCR beta sequences at a false discovery rate of 0.05 in a later analysis. The earlier analysis of nearly 600 of the donors excluded some 15 rarely observed V segments, including chromosome 9 orphons, because counts were too low. An association between a missense DCLRE1C variant and V-gene and J-gene trimming of TCR beta chains was found in a later genetic analysis and replicated in an independent cohort. Across donors, most TCR sequences were observed very rarely, whereas some public TCRs were present in many individuals. The study listed 150 to 200 TCR beta chains as associated with cytomegalovirus. According to a later genetic analysis, donors in an Asian-associated ancestry cluster had fewer N-insertions in productive TCRs than the approximately 670-donor mean. A later analysis found that HLA-associated TCR beta chains were more clonally expanded and had lower generation probabilities than equally common non-associated chains. A cluster of highly shared sequence variants was judged likely to represent a technical artifact of the sequencing pipeline. The only immune exposure information available for the cohort was CMV serostatus. According to a later analysis, TCR association rates differed among HLA loci, with DRB1 alleles showing the most associated TCRs and HLA-C alleles showing the fewest. The 87-base-pair reads could not distinguish some IMGT-functional V segments, including TRBV6-2 and TRBV6-3, so those segments were excluded. In a later analysis, several top co-occurrence clusters were reported to appear linked to parvovirus B19, influenza, CMV and Epstein-Barr virus. A further reported finding was that TCR beta sequences accurately predicted the HLA-A and HLA-B alleles for most subjects in the first cohort. Because HLA typing was missing for some donors at each locus, association tests included only the typed subset. The presence/absence analyses assumed that sequencing depth was roughly uniform across donors, and that assumption may not be true. The classifier was reported to diagnose cytomegalovirus status with high specificity and sensitivity in both the original and validation cohorts. Only TCR beta chains were sequenced in this cohort, and the absence of alpha or paired-chain data limited detectable features. Linkage disequilibrium might explain the correlated functional status among segregating V segments, but an unknown experimental factor could not be excluded. Most CMV-associated TCR beta chains appeared to be HLA-restricted in a later analysis, and the HLA associations seemed to be driven largely by CMV exposure. In vitro tests confirmed that a few of the cytomegalovirus-associated TCR beta chains recognize cytomegalovirus antigens. According to the authors, the approach could potentially be generalized to other disease states and immunological phenotypes. Broadly in line with IMGT annotations, most TCR beta V segments showed up in productive rearrangements about 90% or about 30% of the time in an earlier analysis of around 550 of the donors.

The CDR3, from cysteine to phenylalanine, totals 16 residues. The read is trimmed to its CDR3 DNA, 48 bases read in frame from base 1. According to the germline V gene, CDR1 reads MNHNS and CDR2 reads SASEGT. The junction carries 15 bases between V and J, which are trimmed by 4 bases and 2 bases respectively. Material: PBMCs. The TCR originated in a woman between 50 and 59 years old in good health and CMV-seronegative. The chain uses TRBV6-1 and TRBJ1-5; no D segment can be confidently identified. The CDR3 region has the sequence CASSVFLIAGNQPQHF. The DNA sequence is TGTGCCAGCAGTGTGTTTTTGATCGCGGGCAATCAGCCCCAGCATTTT.